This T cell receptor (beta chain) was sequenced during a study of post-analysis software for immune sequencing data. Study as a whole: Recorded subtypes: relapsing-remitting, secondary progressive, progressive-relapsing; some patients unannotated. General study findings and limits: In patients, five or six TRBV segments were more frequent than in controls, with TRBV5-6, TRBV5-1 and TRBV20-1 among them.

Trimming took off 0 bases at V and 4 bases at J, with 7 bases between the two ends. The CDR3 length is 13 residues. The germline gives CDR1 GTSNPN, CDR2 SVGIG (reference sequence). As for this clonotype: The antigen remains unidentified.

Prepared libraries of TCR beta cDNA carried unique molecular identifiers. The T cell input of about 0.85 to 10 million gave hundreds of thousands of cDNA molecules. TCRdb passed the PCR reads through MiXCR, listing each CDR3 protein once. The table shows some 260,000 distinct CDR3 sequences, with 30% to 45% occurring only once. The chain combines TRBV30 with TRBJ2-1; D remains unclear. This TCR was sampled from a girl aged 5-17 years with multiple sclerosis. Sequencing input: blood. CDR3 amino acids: CAWSVQRYNEQFF. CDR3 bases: TGTGCCTGGAGTGTACAACGGTACAATGAGCAGTTCTTC.